Below are 26 T cell receptor beta chains sequenced from a single sample in a study of T-cell memory formation after mild COVID-19. TCRdb called the 5' RACE reads again in MiXCR, with one record for every CDR3 protein. The sample consists of more than 75,000 distinct CDR3 sequences, roughly 25% of them appearing once. Material for sequencing was PBMCs or a T cell subset sorted from them (not recorded which). The source is a man younger than 35 who had mild COVID-19 (a few samples of this study predate the infection). Cell type and time point are not known.

The V gene is TRBV4-3, the J gene TRBJ1-3; D not certain. Trimming removed 5 bases at V and 0 bases at J, with 8 bases between. The CDR3 runs to 14 residues. Germline CDR1 LGHNA, CDR2 YSLEER. In nucleotides, the CDR3 is TGCGCCAGCAGCGAATTTAGCTCTGGAAACACCATATATTTT. Its protein is CASSEFSSGNTIYF.

V usage is TRBV15 and J usage is TRBJ1-5; maybe TRBD1 (5 bases). The V and J ends lost 0 bases and 6 bases respectively, with 12 bases between them. CDR3 length: 15 residues. Germline V gene sequence: CDR1 LNHNV, CDR2 YYDKDF (reference sequence). Written as DNA, the CDR3 is TGTGCCACCAGCAGAGATCGGGGCAGAGGTCAGCCCCAGCATTTT. It yields the protein CATSRDRGRGQPQHF.

This clonotype was detected ten times or more. The rearrangement uses TRBV20-1 and TRBJ1-2; D is unclear. The germline V gene has CDR1 DFQATT and CDR2 SNEGSKA (reference sequence). V was trimmed by 5 bases and J by 8 bases, leaving 21 bases between them. CDR3 length: 14 amino acids. The CDR3 here is CSARETGSLEGYTF. The DNA of the CDR3 is TGCAGTGCTCGCGAGACTGGGAGTCTAGAGGGCTACACCTTC.

The chain has TRBV6-5 and TRBJ2-1, with D perhaps matching TRBD2 (6 bases). Trimming removed 6 bases at V and 8 bases at J, with 11 bases between. Germline assignment: CDR1 MNHEY and CDR2 SVGAGI. The CDR3 is 12 residues long. The CDR3 DNA follows: TGTGCCAGCAGCCAAACGGGGGATGAGCAGTTCTTC. Encoded protein: CASSQTGDEQFF.

This chain joins TRBV4-1 and TRBJ2-7; D is perhaps TRBD1 or TRBD2 (5 bases each). V was pared by 4 bases and J by 1 base, with 14 bases between. The CDR3 has 15 amino acids. The V gene's germline CDR1 is MGHRA and CDR2 YSYEKL. CDR3 region: CASSRPGRLSYEQYF. CDR3 nucleotides: TGCGCCAGCAGCCGACCGGGACGTCTATCCTACGAGCAGTACTTC.

The rearrangement links TRBV20-1 to TRBJ2-5, with unresolved D. V dropped 5 bases and J dropped 3 bases, with 16 bases sitting between them. The CDR3 sequence is 14 residues long. Per the germline V gene, CDR1 is DFQATT and CDR2 is SNEGSKA (reference sequence). The CDR3 DNA reads TGCAGTGCTGACGCACGTGACCACGAAGAGACCCAGTACTTC. Protein product: CSADARDHEETQYF.

The chain links TRBV5-1 to TRBJ2-7, with TRBD2 matching 7 bases. V gave up 2 bases and J gave up 7 bases; unmatched junction bases: 0. This CDR3 is 11 amino acids long. The germline CDR1 and CDR2 sequences are SGHRS and YFSETQ. CDR3 DNA: TGCGCCAGCAGCTTCGGGAGGGAGCAGTACTTC. Amino acids: CASSFGREQYF.

This chain uses TRBV29-1 with TRBJ2-2; D is undetermined. The CDR3 runs 13 residues. CDR1 and CDR2 from the germline V gene are SQVTM and ANQGSEA. Trimming shortened V by 4 bases and J by 0 bases, and 6 bases separated the two germline ends. The DNA for the CDR3 is TGCAGCGTTGTACAGTCGAACACCGGGGAGCTGTTTTTT. It encodes CSVVQSNTGELFF.

V is TRBV3-1 and J is TRBJ1-2, with no clear D. V was pared by 1 base and J by 0 bases, with 18 bases between. Germline CDR1 is LGHDT and CDR2 is YNNKEL (reference sequence). The CDR3 runs to 18 residues. In nucleotides, the CDR3 is TGTGCCAGCAGCCAAGGTCACGTTGGGCAGAGATCTAACTATGGCTACACCTTC. Translated: CASSQGHVGQRSNYGYTF.

This rearrangement joins TRBV4-1 to TRBJ1-2, with a possible D match to TRBD1 (6 bases). Germline CDR1 reads MGHRA; CDR2 reads YSYEKL. Trimming took off 0 bases at V and 6 bases at J, with 11 bases between the two ends. The CDR3 is made up of 14 amino acids. In DNA, the CDR3 is TGCGCCAGCAGCCAAGAAACAGGGATAGATGGCTACACCTTC. Amino acid sequence: CASSQETGIDGYTF.

V usage is TRBV7-2 and J usage is TRBJ1-1; D is unclear. Trimming left V 5 bases short and J 5 bases short, with 12 bases between. The CDR3 covers 13 residues. CDR1 is SGHTA and CDR2 is FQGNSA in the germline V gene. The CDR3 sequence: CASSESLGTEAFF. In DNA form, the CDR3 reads TGTGCCAGCAGCGAATCCCTCGGGACTGAAGCTTTCTTT.

In its sample, this clonotype was seen a few times. This rearrangement joins TRBV20-1 to TRBJ1-5; D is ambiguous. CDR3 length: 15 amino acids. Germline V lookup: CDR1 DFQATT, CDR2 SNEGSKA (reference sequence). The V end was cut by 2 bases, the J end by 3 bases, with 14 bases between. CDR3: CSARLPFSYNQPQHF. In nucleotides, the CDR3 is TGCAGTGCTAGACTCCCTTTCTCGTACAATCAGCCCCAGCATTTT.

This CDR3 is CASTPGDQETQYF. DNA of the CDR3: TGTGCCAGCACTCCCGGGGACCAAGAGACCCAGTACTTC. V and J are TRBV12-3 or TRBV12-4 and TRBJ2-5, with TRBD2 as a possible D gene (5 bases). The CDR3 consists of 13 residues. Between the trimmed V and J ends, which lost 7 bases and 0 bases, there was a span of 9 bases.

The chain carries TRBV6-6 and TRBJ1-6; D gene ambiguous. The CDR3 loop spans 14 amino acids. CDR1 is MNHNY, CDR2 SVGAGI, per germline (reference sequence). V was trimmed by 6 bases and J by 7 bases, leaving 13 bases between them. Here the CDR3 reads CASSLRVQNSPLHF. The CDR3 DNA reads as TGTGCCAGCAGCCTCCGGGTCCAAAATTCACCCCTCCACTTT.

This clonotype was picked up a small number of times. The rearrangement uses TRBV11-2 and TRBJ2-3; no clear D gene. CDR3 size: 15 residues. The V and J ends lost 0 bases and 1 base respectively, with 8 bases between them. Germline CDR1 is SGHAT and CDR2 is FQNNGV. The DNA for the CDR3 is TGTGCCAGCAGCTTAGATCAGTGGGGCACAGATACGCAGTATTTT. Translating gives CASSLDQWGTDTQYF.

This clonotype showed up just a few times. The chain has TRBV12-3 or TRBV12-4 and TRBJ1-3; D is perhaps TRBD1 (5 bases). The length of the CDR3 is 16 residues. V lost 4 bases, J lost 0 bases, and 13 bases lay in between. The CDR3 sequence is CASSSGDGFSGNTIYF. CDR3 DNA: TGTGCCAGCAGTTCCGGGGACGGATTCTCTGGAAACACCATATATTTT.

This clonotype has only a few counts. The chain employs TRBV5-1 and TRBJ2-3, with a tentative D call TRBD1 (5 bases). Trimming shortened V by 0 bases and J by 1 base, and 12 bases separated the two germline ends. This CDR3 region has 16 residues. CDR1 is SGHRS and CDR2 is YFSETQ in the germline V gene. The DNA for the CDR3 is TGCGCCAGCAGCTTGGCCTCAGGGTGGGGCACAGATACGCAGTATTTT. Amino acids: CASSLASGWGTDTQYF.

This clonotype occurred a few times. CDR3 DNA: TGCGCCAGCAGCCAAGACGAGGTCTATGGCTACACCTTC. This encodes CASSQDEVYGYTF. V usage is TRBV4-1 and J usage is TRBJ1-2; no definite D call. V shed 0 bases and J shed 4 bases, with 6 bases lying between them. CDR1 is MGHRA, CDR2 YSYEKL, per germline. The CDR3 extends over 13 amino acids.

The rearrangement links TRBV19 to TRBJ1-2, with D tentatively TRBD1 (5 bases). Germline CDR1 and CDR2: LNHDA and SQIVND (reference sequence). The CDR3 loop spans 15 amino acids. V was shortened by 8 bases and J by 8 bases, with 24 bases between the two germline ends. The CDR3 region has the DNA TGTGCCAGTCAAGATTGGGACTCGCCTTCCCTAGGCTACACCTTC. This sequence encodes CASQDWDSPSLGYTF.

The chain employs TRBV20-1 and TRBJ1-1; D ambiguous. The CDR3 loop spans 14 amino acids. Deletions cut 0 bases from V and 4 bases from J, with 12 bases between. Germline V gene sequence: CDR1 DFQATT, CDR2 SNEGSKA (reference sequence). In DNA, the CDR3 is TGCAGTGCTAGAGATGCGGGGTTCGGCACTGAAGCTTTCTTT. Amino acids: CSARDAGFGTEAFF.

The V call is TRBV15, the J call TRBJ2-7; 8 bases align to TRBD1. The V and J ends lost 0 bases and 4 bases, in that order; junction bases with no gene match: 5. The CDR3 is 15 amino acids. CDR1 is LNHNV and CDR2 is YYDKDF in the germline V gene (reference sequence). The CDR3 DNA sequence: TGTGCCACCAGCAGAGATAGGCAGGGGGCTTACGAGCAGTACGTC. As protein: CATSRDRQGAYEQYV.

This clonotype was found a few times. This chain uses TRBV7-9 with TRBJ2-7; TRBD1 matches 10 bases. Per the germline V gene, CDR1 is SEHNR and CDR2 is FQNEAQ (reference sequence). The CDR3 is made up of 15 amino acids. V trimming: 5 bases; J trimming: 3 bases; junction bases outside the gene matches: 7. The CDR3 DNA sequence: TGTGCCAGCAGCCCCGGAGACAGGGGGCTCTACGAGCAGTACTTC. Translated: CASSPGDRGLYEQYF. The variable domain in full, with the rest retrieved from reference TRBV7-9 and TRBJ2-7, is DTGVSQNPRHKITKRGQNVTFRCDPISEHNRLYWYRQTLGQGPEFLTYFQNEAQLEKSRLLSDRFSAERPKGSFSTLEIQRTEQGDSAMYLCASSPGDRGLYEQYFGPGTRLTVT.

This clonotype was seen only a few times. The CDR3 nucleotides read TGTGCCAGCAGCTGGGTGACAGGGTCGGTGGAGACCCAGTACTTC. Translation gives CASSWVTGSVETQYF. V gene TRBV7-9 combines with J gene TRBJ2-5, with 7 nucleotides matching TRBD1. Losses at the gene ends were 4 bases for V and 5 bases for J; bases not matched to a gene: 10. The CDR3 has 15 residues. Germline assignment: CDR1 SEHNR and CDR2 FQNEAQ (reference sequence).

The chain joins TRBV28 to TRBJ2-3; 12 bases are shared with TRBD1. Germline CDR1 MDHEN, CDR2 SYDVKM. This CDR3 is 16 amino acids long. After removal of 7 bases from V and 4 bases from J, the junction contained 9 bases not matched to a gene. In DNA, the CDR3 is TGTGCCAGCAACTTGGGACAGGGGGCTTTTCCAGATACGCAGTATTTT. It is translated as CASNLGQGAFPDTQYF.

The V and J genes are TRBV7-2 and TRBJ2-5; TRBD2 aligns across 7 bases. The length of the CDR3 is 18 residues. V gave up 7 bases and J gave up 0 bases; unmatched junction bases: 17. Looked up from germline, CDR1 is SGHTA and CDR2 is FQGNSA. The DNA for the CDR3 is TGTGCCAGCACCCTGGAGGCCGGGACTACTTCGTACCAAGAGACCCAGTACTTC. This sequence encodes CASTLEAGTTSYQETQYF. Drawing the rest from reference TRBV7-2 and TRBJ2-5, the complete variable domain is GAGVSQSPSNKVTEKGKDVELRCDPISGHTALYWYRQSLGQGLEFLIYFQGNSAPDKSGLPSDRFSAERTGGSVSTLTIQRTQQEDSAVYLCASTLEAGTTSYQETQYFGPGTRLLVL.

The V call is TRBV4-1, the J call TRBJ1-1; a weak D match, TRBD1 (5 bases). CDR3 length: 11 residues. V dropped 1 base and J dropped 11 bases, with 8 bases sitting between them. Germline V lookup: CDR1 MGHRA, CDR2 YSYEKL. CDR3 in amino acids: CASSQGGYAFF. The CDR3 nucleotides read TGCGCCAGCAGCCAAGGGGGGTACGCTTTCTTT.